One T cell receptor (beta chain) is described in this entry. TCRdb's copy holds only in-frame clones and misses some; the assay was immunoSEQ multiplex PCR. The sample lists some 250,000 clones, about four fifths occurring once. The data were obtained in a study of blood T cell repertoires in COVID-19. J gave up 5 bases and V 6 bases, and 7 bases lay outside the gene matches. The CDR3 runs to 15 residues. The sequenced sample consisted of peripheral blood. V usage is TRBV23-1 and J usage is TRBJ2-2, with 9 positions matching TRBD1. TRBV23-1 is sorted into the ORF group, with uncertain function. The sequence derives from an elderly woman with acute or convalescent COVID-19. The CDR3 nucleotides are TGCGCCAGCAGCCCGGACAGGGGAAGGACCGGGGAGCTGTTTTTT. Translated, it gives CASSPDRGRTGELFF.